This passage covers 5 T cell receptor beta chains from one sample sequenced in a study of early T cells in non-severe SARS-CoV-2 infection. TCRdb redid the calling of the 5' RACE reads with MiXCR, one entry per CDR3 protein. The table lists almost 85,000 distinct CDR3 sequences, 9% to 13% of them singletons. Input material: whole blood. The source is an adult who was a healthcare worker with PCR-confirmed SARS-CoV-2 infection or an uninfected control (not recorded which).

V gene TRBV3-1 combines with J gene TRBJ2-7; D remains unclear. The V and J ends lost 0 bases and 6 bases respectively, with 6 bases between them. The CDR3 is 12 residues long. Germline CDR1 and CDR2: LGHDT and YNNKEL (reference sequence). The CDR3 loop reads CASSQDRLEQYF. The CDR3, as DNA: TGTGCCAGCAGCCAAGACAGGCTCGAGCAGTACTTC.

This clonotype was counted only a few times. J is TRBJ2-7 and V is TRBV6-6; 10 bases match TRBD1. There are 14 residues in the CDR3. In germline, CDR1 is MNHNY, CDR2 SVGAGI (reference sequence). V lost 7 bases and J lost 6; bases outside the gene matches: 9. CDR3 sequence reads: CASTLGDRGGEQYF. CDR3 DNA sequence: TGTGCCAGCACCCTTGGGGACAGGGGCGGCGAGCAGTACTTC.

This clonotype was found many times. The chain has TRBV7-9 and TRBJ1-4; 7 bases are shared with TRBD1. J gave up 6 bases and V 5 bases, and 12 bases lay outside the gene matches. CDR3 size: 16 residues. Germline values: CDR1 SEHNR, CDR2 FQNEAQ (reference sequence). The CDR3 DNA sequence: TGTGCCAGCAGCACCCGACAGGGTCGGGGATATGAAAAACTGTTTTTT. Encoded protein: CASSTRQGRGYEKLFF. Combining the CDR3 with reference TRBV7-9 and TRBJ1-4 gives the whole variable domain DTGVSQNPRHKITKRGQNVTFRCDPISEHNRLYWYRQTLGQGPEFLTYFQNEAQLEKSRLLSDRFSAERPKGSFSTLEIQRTEQGDSAMYLCASSTRQGRGYEKLFFGSGTQLSVL.

This clonotype was observed many times. This rearrangement joins TRBV6-5 to TRBJ2-1, with TRBD1 matching over 9 bases. CDR3 size: 13 residues. Trimming at V came to 6 bases and at J to 8 bases, leaving 5 bases not matched to a gene. Germline assignment: CDR1 MNHEY and CDR2 SVGAGI. The CDR3 sequence: CASRQGARDEQFF. The CDR3 DNA sequence: TGTGCCAGCAGACAGGGGGCGAGGGATGAGCAGTTCTTC.

The V call is TRBV7-9, the J call TRBJ2-1; D assignment may be TRBD1 or TRBD2 (5 bases each). CDR1 and CDR2 (germline): SEHNR, FQNEAQ (reference sequence). This CDR3 has 16 amino acids. Trimming removed 5 bases from V and 0 bases from J, with 14 bases in between. CDR3 DNA: TGTGCCAGCAGCCCCACCGGGACCAGCTCCTACAATGAGCAGTTCTTC. Translating it yields CASSPTGTSSYNEQFF.